This T cell receptor beta chain was recovered during a study of stem cell transplantation in POMP-related autoinflammatory disease. Study-level background: CD8+ T cells were low and CD4+ cells naive-skewed before transplant.

Per germline, CDR1 LNHNV and CDR2 YYDKDF (reference sequence). V was clipped by 2 bases and J by 1 base, with 10 bases between them. The CDR3 covers 15 residues. This clone was seen just once. Clones were sequenced by immunoSEQ multiplex PCR, and TCRdb holds only the in-frame ones, with some missing. The sample lists approximately 30,000 clones; 88% were seen once. The sequencing here drew on CD4+ T cells from PBMCs, taken before stem cell transplantation. This chain joins TRBV15 and TRBJ2-3; D might be TRBD2 (6 bases). The receptor was isolated from a human donor with POMP-related autoinflammation and immune dysregulation (PRAID). CDR3 residues: CATSRRRGGTDTQYF. CDR3 in DNA: TGTGCCACCAGCAGAAGGCGGGGTGGCACAGATACGCAGTATTTT.